This is a list of T cell receptor beta chains from one sample in a study of blood T cell repertoires in COVID-19. Using immunoSEQ multiplex PCR, the repertoire was profiled, and TCRdb retains in-frame clones only, with some absent. The table lists about 400,000 clones, around 92% of them singletons. The sample was PBMCs or T cells enriched from blood (not recorded which). The receptors derive from a woman between 25 and 40 years old who had recovered from COVID-19. The CDR3 runs from the conserved cysteine through the conserved F or W. A D gene is named only where the DNA matches it firmly. Rows may omit the clone size; those that give it use once, few, many or a size class.

v_call: TRBV25-1; d_call: NA; j_call: TRBJ2-5; clone_size: NA; cdr3_aa: CASSPPSEETQYF; cdr3_nt: TGTGCCAGCAGTCCCCCGTCGGAGGAGACCCAGTACTTC
v_call: TRBV27; d_call: NA; j_call: TRBJ1-2; clone_size: once; cdr3_aa: CASRDLGNYGYTF; cdr3_nt: TGTGCCAGCAGGGATCTCGGGAACTATGGCTACACCTTC
v_call: TRBV19; d_call: NA; j_call: TRBJ1-1; clone_size: NA; cdr3_aa: CASSIDPGGEAFF; cdr3_nt: TGTGCCAGTAGTATAGATCCTGGAGGGGAAGCTTTCTTT
v_call: TRBV4-3; d_call: TRBD1; j_call: TRBJ2-7; clone_size: NA; cdr3_aa: CASSQVRGTAYEQYF; cdr3_nt: TGCGCCAGCAGCCAAGTCCGTGGGACAGCCTACGAGCAGTACTTC
v_call: TRBV27; d_call: TRBD2; j_call: TRBJ2-5; clone_size: NA; cdr3_aa: CASSLAGQGARGLAGGQQETQYF; cdr3_nt: TGTGCCAGCAGCCTCGCCGGGCAGGGGGCCCGTGGACTAGCGGGAGGCCAACAAGAGACCCAGTACTTC
v_call: TRBV19; d_call: NA; j_call: TRBJ1-4; clone_size: NA; cdr3_aa: CASSMGRQVLNEKLFF; cdr3_nt: TGTGCCAGTAGTATGGGGAGACAGGTCCTTAATGAAAAACTGTTTTTT
v_call: TRBV19; d_call: NA; j_call: TRBJ1-5; clone_size: NA; cdr3_aa: CASSMGDRNQPQHF; cdr3_nt: TGTGCCAGTAGTATGGGAGACCGAAATCAGCCCCAGCATTTT
v_call: TRBV7-2; d_call: TRBD2; j_call: TRBJ2-7; clone_size: NA; cdr3_aa: CASSFLRSGGSREQYF; cdr3_nt: TGTGCCAGCAGCTTTCTCAGAAGCGGGGGGAGTAGGGAGCAGTACTTC
v_call: TRBV7-8; d_call: NA; j_call: TRBJ1-6; clone_size: NA; cdr3_aa: CASSLSRSRADSPLHF; cdr3_nt: TGTGCCAGCAGCTTAAGTCGTAGCAGGGCGGATTCACCCCTCCACTTT
v_call: TRBV28; d_call: TRBD1; j_call: TRBJ1-6; clone_size: NA; cdr3_aa: CASSGQGLNNSPLHF; cdr3_nt: TGTGCCAGCAGCGGACAGGGTCTAAATAATTCACCCCTCCACTTT
v_call: TRBV18; d_call: NA; j_call: TRBJ2-7; clone_size: NA; cdr3_aa: CASSPGTGRNEQYF; cdr3_nt: TGTGCCAGCTCACCCGGGACTGGGCGGAACGAGCAGTACTTC
v_call: TRBV5-1; d_call: TRBD2; j_call: TRBJ2-2; clone_size: NA; cdr3_aa: CASSPMAGGSTGELFF; cdr3_nt: TGCGCCAGCAGCCCAATGGCGGGAGGATCAACCGGGGAGCTGTTTTTT